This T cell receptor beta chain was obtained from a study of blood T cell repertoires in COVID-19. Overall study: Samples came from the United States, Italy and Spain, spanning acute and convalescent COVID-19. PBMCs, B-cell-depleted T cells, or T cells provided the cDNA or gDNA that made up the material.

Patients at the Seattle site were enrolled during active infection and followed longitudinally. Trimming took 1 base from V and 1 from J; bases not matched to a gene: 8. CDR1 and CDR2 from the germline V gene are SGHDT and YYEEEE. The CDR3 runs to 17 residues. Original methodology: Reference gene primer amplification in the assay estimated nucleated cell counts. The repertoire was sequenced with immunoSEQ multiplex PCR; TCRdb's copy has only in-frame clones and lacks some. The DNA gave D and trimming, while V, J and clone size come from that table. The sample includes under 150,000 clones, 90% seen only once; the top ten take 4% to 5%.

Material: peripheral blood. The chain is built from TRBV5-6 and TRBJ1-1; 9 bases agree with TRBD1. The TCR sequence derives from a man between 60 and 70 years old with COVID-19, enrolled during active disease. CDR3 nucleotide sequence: TGTGCCAGCAGCTTGCGTTGGAGGGGACAGGGGAACACTGAAGCTTTCTTT. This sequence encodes CASSLRWRGQGNTEAFF.